These 16 T cell receptor beta chains were all obtained from the same sample, sequenced in a study of T cells in Graves' hyperthyroidism and ophthalmopathy. RNA transcripts yielded amplified TCR beta CDR3 regions. The HTBI primer set was used in a first-round RT-PCR of the TCR CDR3. TCRdb re-derived calls from the multiplex PCR reads in MiXCR, one entry per CDR3 protein. In the table there are around 300,000 distinct CDR3 sequences, roughly 15% of which are singletons. Material: blood. The source of these receptors is a woman in her thirties or forties with Graves' hyperthyroidism.

The J gene is TRBJ2-3, the V gene TRBV11-2; TRBD2 is a possible D gene (6 bases). The CDR3 contains 14 residues. In germline, CDR1 is SGHAT, CDR2 FQNNGV. The V gene lost 5 bases and the J gene lost 4 bases, with 13 bases spanning the gap. The CDR3, as DNA: TGTGCCAGCAGCCCGGAGGGGCTGCCAGATACGCAGTATTTT. The encoded protein is CASSPEGLPDTQYF.

This clonotype was picked up many times. V usage is TRBV18 and J usage is TRBJ1-1; D remains ambiguous. V lost 0 bases and J 1 base, leaving 6 bases between the germline ends. Germline lookup yields CDR1 KGHSH and CDR2 LQKENI. This CDR3 contains 14 residues. The CDR3 region is CASSPPTGNTEAFF. The DNA of the CDR3 is TGTGCCAGCTCACCACCTACGGGGAACACTGAAGCTTTCTTT.

The V and J genes are TRBV7-9 and TRBJ1-3; unclear D gene. V was pared by 5 bases and J by 2 bases, with 10 bases between. Per the germline V gene, CDR1 is SEHNR and CDR2 is FQNEAQ (reference sequence). CDR3 size: 14 residues. The CDR3, as DNA: TGTGCCAGCAGCAGGGTTGCGGCTGGAAACACCATATATTTT. Amino acids: CASSRVAAGNTIYF.

The sample holds many counts of this clonotype. The chain carries TRBV12-5 and TRBJ1-4; D gene unclear. CDR3 size: 13 residues. Germline values: CDR1 LGHNT, CDR2 FRNRAP. V was pared by 10 bases and J by 5 bases, with 14 bases between. Written as DNA, the CDR3 is TGTGCTACCGGTTTTTCTTCAAATGAAAAACTGTTTTTT. Protein sequence: CATGFSSNEKLFF.

The V call is TRBV6-5, the J call TRBJ2-3; no definite D call. The CDR3 is 14 amino acids. The germline gives CDR1 MNHEY, CDR2 SVGAGI. V was shortened by 1 base and J by 6 bases, with 11 bases between the two germline ends. The DNA for the CDR3 is TGTGCCAGCAGTTACTGGGCGACCACCGATACGCAGTATTTT. This codes for CASSYWATTDTQYF.

This clonotype came up many times. The J gene is TRBJ2-7, the V gene TRBV28; possibly TRBD1 for D (6 bases). Germline CDR1 MDHEN, CDR2 SYDVKM. The germline V and J ends were trimmed by 5 bases and 0 bases, with 23 bases remaining between them. This CDR3 has 18 residues. CDR3 DNA: TGTGCCAGCAGTCGCCGGGCCCTCAGGGGCCCTAGCTCCTACGAGCAGTACTTC. It encodes CASSRRALRGPSSYEQYF.

This clonotype was detected only a few times. The chain is built from TRBV7-6 and TRBJ2-7, with no clear D. Trimming shortened V by 2 bases and J by 5 bases, and 13 bases separated the two germline ends. Germline CDR1 reads SGHVS; CDR2 reads FNYEAQ. The CDR3 is made up of 14 amino acids. In DNA, the CDR3 is TGTGCCAGCAGCTTATCCGGGTGGAGCCACGAGCAGTACTTC. It codes for CASSLSGWSHEQYF.

This clonotype was seen many times. V gene TRBV28 combines with J gene TRBJ1-5; no clear D. Trimming removed 2 bases from V and 3 bases from J, with 8 bases in between. The CDR3 totals 14 residues. In germline, CDR1 is MDHEN, CDR2 SYDVKM. The CDR3 nucleotides are TGTGCCAGCAGTTTAGACGGCCCCAATCAGCCCCAGCATTTT. Translating gives CASSLDGPNQPQHF.

This clonotype was seen once. This rearrangement joins TRBV4-2 to TRBJ2-1; 11 bases match TRBD2. V was pared by 2 bases and J by 6 bases, with 6 bases of the junction left unmatched. The length of the CDR3 is 16 residues. From germline, CDR1 is LGHNA and CDR2 YNFKEQ. CDR3 residues: CASSQIGSGRANEQFF. CDR3 DNA sequence: TGTGCCAGCAGCCAAATTGGTAGCGGGAGGGCCAATGAGCAGTTCTTC.

As to this clonotype: Since a much larger clone is just one base distant, this may be a read error. V is TRBV28 and J is TRBJ2-7; possible D gene TRBD2, 5 bases. Germline CDR1 and CDR2: MDHEN and SYDVKM. V was clipped by 5 bases and J by 3 bases, with 17 bases between them. The CDR3 sequence is 15 residues long. The chain's CDR3 is CASSPWQARGYEQYF. In nucleotides, the CDR3 is TGTGCCAGCAGTCCCTGGCAGGCCCGGGGCTACGAGCAGTACTTC.

The CDR3 sequence: CASSYELAGAYTGELFF. CDR3 sequence (DNA): TGTGCCAGCAGTTACGAGCTCGCGGGAGCCTACACCGGGGAGCTGTTTTTT. This chain connects TRBV6-5 to TRBJ2-2; 7 bases align to TRBD2. This CDR3 spans 17 amino acids. Per the germline V gene, CDR1 is MNHEY and CDR2 is SVGAGI. Trimming removed 2 bases from V and 3 bases from J; junction bases left unmatched: 9.

This clonotype was observed at least ten times. The CDR3, as DNA: TGCGCCAGCAGCTTGGCCGGGACGGTCAATTCACCCCTCCACTTT. Amino acid sequence: CASSLAGTVNSPLHF. This chain joins TRBV5-1 and TRBJ1-6, with D perhaps TRBD1 (5 bases). The CDR3 sequence is 15 residues long. Trimming took 0 bases from V and 7 from J, leaving 11 bases between them. Germline loops: CDR1 SGHRS, CDR2 YFSETQ.

The rearrangement links TRBV27 to TRBJ2-1; D gene uncertain. This CDR3 region has 13 residues. The germline V gene encodes CDR1 MNHEY and CDR2 SMNVEV (reference sequence). V lost 3 bases, J lost 14 bases, and 17 bases lay in between. CDR3 sequence (DNA): TGTGCCAGCAGTTTTCCGCATCGTGGGGTTGAGTTCTTC. Its protein is CASSFPHRGVEFF.

This clonotype was observed a handful of times. Here the CDR3 reads CASSATSGSPYEQYF. In DNA form, the CDR3 reads TGTGCCAGCAGTGCCACTAGCGGGAGCCCCTACGAGCAGTACTTC. The V gene is TRBV2, the J gene TRBJ2-7; 11 bases fit TRBD2. CDR3 length equals 15 residues. The V segment lost 4 bases and the J segment 2 bases; nucleotides outside the gene matches: 4. Germline assignment: CDR1 SNHLY and CDR2 FYNNEI.

This clonotype was counted many times. V gene TRBV7-9 combines with J gene TRBJ2-1, with 7 bases aligning to TRBD1. Germline lookup yields CDR1 SEHNR and CDR2 FQNEAQ (reference sequence). CDR3 length equals 15 residues. J lost 6 bases, V lost 2 bases, and 7 bases had no gene match. CDR3 sequence reads: CASSLKPGTVNEQFF. The CDR3 DNA reads TGTGCCAGCAGCTTAAAGCCTGGGACAGTCAATGAGCAGTTCTTC.

The rearrangement joins TRBV3-1 to TRBJ1-1; a weak D match, TRBD1 (6 bases). Trimming stripped 2 bases from V and 3 bases from J, with 16 bases between. Per the germline V gene, CDR1 is LGHDT and CDR2 is YNNKEL (reference sequence). The CDR3 runs 16 residues. The CDR3 region has the DNA TGTGCCAGCAGCCAACCCCGAGGGGGGAAGGACACTGAAGCTTTCTTT. Protein sequence: CASSQPRGGKDTEAFF.